The 13 T cell receptor beta chains presented below share a single source sample, sequenced in a study of blood T cell repertoires in COVID-19 (dated by TCRdb to about 2020). Library preparation was by the immunoSEQ multiplex PCR assay. TCRdb holds this immuneACCESS table with in-frame rearrangements only. Some clones are missing; in checked studies, unresolved V genes explain under half, and the rest has no known cause. The sample contains roughly 150,000 clones, around 74% of them found a single time. Of the sample, 3% to 4.5% is held by the ten largest clones. The sequenced sample consisted of peripheral blood. All receptors come from a woman over 75 with acute or convalescent COVID-19.

This chain links TRBV12-3 or TRBV12-4 with TRBJ2-7; a possible D gene is TRBD1 (5 bases). The CDR3 contains 13 residues. Trimming left V 3 bases short and J 0 bases short, with 6 bases between. This CDR3 is CASSFQGSYEQYF. The CDR3 coding sequence is TGTGCCAGCAGTTTTCAGGGCTCCTACGAGCAGTACTTC.

The chain employs TRBV5-8 and TRBJ1-1, with D tentatively TRBD1 (6 bases). CDR1 is SGHTS, CDR2 YDEGEE, per germline. The CDR3 loop spans 14 amino acids. The germline V and J ends were trimmed by 4 bases and 0 bases, with 10 bases remaining between them. The CDR3 protein is CASSRGQLNTEAFF. CDR3 DNA: TGTGCCAGCAGCCGGGGACAACTGAACACTGAAGCTTTCTTT. The entire variable domain, with the rest obtained from reference TRBV5-8 and TRBJ1-1, is as follows: EAGVTQSPTHLIKTRGQQATLRCSPISGHTSVYWYQQALGLGLQFLLWYDEGEERNRGNFPPRFSGRQFPNYSSELNVNALELEDSALYLCASSRGQLNTEAFFGQGTRLTVV.

The genes are TRBV27 and TRBJ2-1; no firm D call. The CDR3 extends over 15 amino acids. The V end lost 5 bases, the J end lost 0 bases, and 11 bases lay between the germline ends. Germline loops: CDR1 MNHEY, CDR2 SMNVEV (reference sequence). CDR3 protein: CASSTRPSSYNEQFF. In DNA form, the CDR3 reads TGTGCCAGCAGTACCCGCCCTAGCTCCTACAATGAGCAGTTCTTC.

The chain combines TRBV18 with TRBJ2-3; D is ambiguous. Germline loops: CDR1 KGHSH, CDR2 LQKENI. V dropped 3 bases and J dropped 2 bases, with 6 bases sitting between them. CDR3 size: 13 residues. DNA of the CDR3: TGTGCCAGCTCACCGTCCAACACAGATACGCAGTATTTT. Amino acid sequence: CASSPSNTDTQYF.

The V call is TRBV20-1, the J call TRBJ1-2; TRBD1 is a possible D gene (5 bases). The CDR3 runs 13 residues. The ends were cut back, 3 bases at V and 7 bases at J, with 15 bases in the middle. In germline, CDR1 is DFQATT, CDR2 SNEGSKA (reference sequence). The CDR3 bases are TGCAGTGCTAGTCTCCAGGGTCCCAGTGGCTACACCTTC. It specifies CSASLQGPSGYTF.

The chain carries TRBV3-1 (or the pseudogene TRBV3-2) and TRBJ1-2, with D tentatively TRBD1 (6 bases). Germline V gene sequence: CDR1 LGHDT, CDR2 YNNKEL (reference sequence). The CDR3 is made up of 16 amino acids. Deletions cut 1 base from V and 4 bases from J, with 16 bases between. The CDR3 region is CASSQGGGGRGYGYTF. The CDR3 nucleotides are TGTGCCAGCAGCCAAGGGGGCGGAGGCAGGGGCTATGGCTACACCTTC.

V and J are TRBV19 and TRBJ1-2; tentatively, D is TRBD1 (5 bases). The germline V gene has CDR1 LNHDA and CDR2 SQIVND (reference sequence). The CDR3 extends over 15 amino acids. Between the trimmed V and J ends, which lost 0 bases and 4 bases, there was a span of 12 bases. The CDR3 loop reads CASSIEAGQIYGYTF. The CDR3 coding sequence is TGTGCCAGTAGTATAGAGGCGGGGCAGATCTATGGCTACACCTTC.

This sequence joins TRBV7-3 and TRBJ2-1; 10 bases agree with TRBD2. In germline, CDR1 is SGHTA, CDR2 FQGTGA. CDR3 length: 15 residues. The V gene end was trimmed by 8 bases and the J gene end by 7 bases; junction bases not matched to a gene: 11. The CDR3 here is CASSTSGALWNEQFF. DNA for the CDR3: TGTGCCAGCTCCACTAGCGGGGCCCTTTGGAATGAGCAGTTCTTC.

In this sample, this clone turned up a few times. The chain links TRBV7-9 to TRBJ1-5; D gene uncertain. The V end was cut by 4 bases, the J end by 7 bases, with 8 bases between. The CDR3 sequence is 12 residues long. CDR1 is SEHNR and CDR2 is FQNEAQ in the germline V gene (reference sequence). This CDR3 is CASSWAEQPQHF. In DNA form, the CDR3 reads TGTGCCAGCAGCTGGGCAGAGCAGCCCCAGCATTTT.

This clone appeared once. The rearrangement links TRBV27 to TRBJ2-5, with 13 positions matching TRBD2. The germline V gene has CDR1 MNHEY and CDR2 SMNVEV (reference sequence). The CDR3 length is 17 residues. The V and J ends lost 6 bases and 4 bases, in that order; junction bases with no gene match: 11. The CDR3 nucleotides are TGTGCCAGCAGGCAAATCGGACTAGCGGGAGTTATAGAGACCCAGTACTTC. Translation: CASRQIGLAGVIETQYF.

The chain recombines TRBV5-8 with TRBJ1-5; 7 nucleotides align to TRBD1. This CDR3 is built from 17 residues. CDR1 and CDR2 (germline): SGHTS, YDEGEE. Germline trimming cut 4 bases from V and 9 bases from J; bases unmatched to any gene: 19. In nucleotides, the CDR3 is TGTGCCAGCAGCGACCAGGACAGGTCCCGCTCCGGGCGGCCCCAGCATTTT. Encoded protein: CASSDQDRSRSGRPQHF.

The chain carries TRBV19 and TRBJ2-1, with 11 bases fitting TRBD2. The CDR3 covers 19 residues. Germline CDR1 and CDR2: LNHDA and SQIVND (reference sequence). Losses at the gene ends were 6 bases for V and 1 base for J; bases not matched to a gene: 14. The DNA of the CDR3 is TGTGCCAGTAGGAAGACTAGCGGGGAAAAAGTTGGGTCCTACAATGAGCAGTTCTTC. This sequence encodes CASRKTSGEKVGSYNEQFF.

V and J are TRBV5-1 and TRBJ2-1; the D gene is possibly TRBD1 (6 bases). CDR1 and CDR2 (germline): SGHRS, YFSETQ. This CDR3 has 15 residues. V lost 4 bases to trimming and J lost 8 bases, with 19 bases between them. CDR3 loop: CASSIRPQGSDEQFF. CDR3 nucleotides: TGCGCCAGCAGCATCCGGCCCCAGGGGAGCGATGAGCAGTTCTTC. The variable domain in full, with the rest retrieved from reference TRBV5-1 and TRBJ2-1, is KAGVTQTPRYLIKTRGQQVTLSCSPISGHRSVSWYQQTPGQGLQFLFEYFSETQRNKGNFPGRFSGRQFSNSRSEMNVSTLELGDSALYLCASSIRPQGSDEQFFGPGTRLTVL.